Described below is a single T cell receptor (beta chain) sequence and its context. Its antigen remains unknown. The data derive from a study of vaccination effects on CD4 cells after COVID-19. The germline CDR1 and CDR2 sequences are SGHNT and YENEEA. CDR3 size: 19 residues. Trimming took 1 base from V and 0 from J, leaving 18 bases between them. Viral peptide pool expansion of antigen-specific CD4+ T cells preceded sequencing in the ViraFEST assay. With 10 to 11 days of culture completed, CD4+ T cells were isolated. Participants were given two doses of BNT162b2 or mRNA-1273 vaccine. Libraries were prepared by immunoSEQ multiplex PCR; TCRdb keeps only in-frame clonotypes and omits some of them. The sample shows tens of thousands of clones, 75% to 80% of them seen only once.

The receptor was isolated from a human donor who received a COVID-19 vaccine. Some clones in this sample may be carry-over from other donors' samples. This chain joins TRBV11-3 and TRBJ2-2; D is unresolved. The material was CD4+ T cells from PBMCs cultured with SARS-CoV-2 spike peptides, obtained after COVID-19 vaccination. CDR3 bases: TGTGCCAGCAGCTTAGGCGGCGGATTTGCAACCGCGAACACCGGGGAGCTGTTTTTT. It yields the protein CASSLGGGFATANTGELFF.